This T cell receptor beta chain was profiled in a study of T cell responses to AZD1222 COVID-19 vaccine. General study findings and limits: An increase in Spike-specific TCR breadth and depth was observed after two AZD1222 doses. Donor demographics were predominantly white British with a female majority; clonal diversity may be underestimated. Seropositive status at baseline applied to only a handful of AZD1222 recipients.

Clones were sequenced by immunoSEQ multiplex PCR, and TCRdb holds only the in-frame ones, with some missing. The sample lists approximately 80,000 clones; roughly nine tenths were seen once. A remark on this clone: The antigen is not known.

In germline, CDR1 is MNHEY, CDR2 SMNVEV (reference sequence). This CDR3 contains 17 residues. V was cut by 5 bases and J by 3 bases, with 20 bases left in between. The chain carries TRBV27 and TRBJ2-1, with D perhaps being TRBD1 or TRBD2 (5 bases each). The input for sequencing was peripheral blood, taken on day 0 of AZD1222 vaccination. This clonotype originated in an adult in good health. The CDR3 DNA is TGTGCCAGCAGTCCTGATGCCCGGGACGGACTCTACAATGAGCAGTTCTTC. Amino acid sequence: CASSPDARDGLYNEQFF.